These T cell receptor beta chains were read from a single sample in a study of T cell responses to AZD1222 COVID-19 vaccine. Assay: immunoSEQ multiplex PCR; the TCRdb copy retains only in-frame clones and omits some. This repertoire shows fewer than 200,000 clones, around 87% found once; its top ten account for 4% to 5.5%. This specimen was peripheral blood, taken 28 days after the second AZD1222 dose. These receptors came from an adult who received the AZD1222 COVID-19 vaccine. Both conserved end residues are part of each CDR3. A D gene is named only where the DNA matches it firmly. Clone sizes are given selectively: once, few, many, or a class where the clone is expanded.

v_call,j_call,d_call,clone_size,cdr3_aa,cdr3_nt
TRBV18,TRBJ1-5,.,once,CASSPPGGNIRPQHF,TGTGCCAGCTCACCACCAGGGGGAAATATCAGGCCCCAGCATTTT
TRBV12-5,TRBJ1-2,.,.,CASGLWGAHGYTF,TGTGCTAGTGGTTTGTGGGGGGCCCATGGCTACACCTTC
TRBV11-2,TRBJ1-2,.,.,CASSSQYGGYTF,TGTGCCAGCAGCTCCCAGTACGGTGGCTACACCTTC
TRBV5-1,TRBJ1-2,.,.,CASSQGDYGYTF,TGCGCCAGCAGCCAAGGGGACTATGGCTACACCTTC
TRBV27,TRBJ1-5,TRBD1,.,CASSPGQGNQPQHF,TGTGCCAGCAGTCCAGGACAGGGCAATCAGCCCCAGCATTTT
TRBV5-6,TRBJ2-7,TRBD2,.,CASSSSSGHSYEQYF,TGTGCCAGCAGCTCTTCTAGCGGGCACTCCTACGAGCAGTACTTC
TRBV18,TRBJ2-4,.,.,CASSPKEGDKNIQYF,TGTGCCAGCTCACCCAAGGAGGGGGACAAAAACATTCAGTACTTC
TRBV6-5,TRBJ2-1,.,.,CASSSLSYNEQFF,TGTGCCAGCAGTTCCCTGTCCTACAATGAGCAGTTCTTC
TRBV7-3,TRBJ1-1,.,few,CASSLKWGGEAFF,TGTGCCAGCAGCTTAAAATGGGGGGGTGAAGCTTTCTTT
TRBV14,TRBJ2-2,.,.,CAYSRSVGGELFF,TGTGCCTACTCCCGGAGCGTGGGCGGGGAGCTGTTTTTT
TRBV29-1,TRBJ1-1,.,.,CSTTTDSPITEAFF,TGCAGCACGACCACGGACAGCCCTATCACTGAAGCTTTCTTT
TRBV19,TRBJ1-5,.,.,CASSIAAYSNQPQHF,TGTGCCAGTAGTATAGCAGCCTATAGCAATCAGCCCCAGCATTTT
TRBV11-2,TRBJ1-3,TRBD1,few,CASSPDRGHMTGNTIYF,TGTGCCAGCAGCCCCGACAGGGGACATATGACTGGAAACACCATATATTTT
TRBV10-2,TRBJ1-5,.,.,CASGAGLNSNQPQHF,TGCGCCAGCGGGGCAGGATTGAATAGCAATCAGCCCCAGCATTTT
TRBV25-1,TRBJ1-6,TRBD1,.,CASTGTGSSPLHF,TGTGCCAGCACCGGGACAGGGAGTTCACCCCTCCACTTT
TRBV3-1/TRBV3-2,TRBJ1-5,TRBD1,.,CASSLRTGPGQYSNQPQHF,TGTGCCAGCAGCTTGAGGACAGGACCCGGGCAATATAGCAATCAGCCCCAGCATTTT
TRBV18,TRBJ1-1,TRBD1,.,CASSPRTGSLNTEAFF,TGTGCCAGCTCACCCCGGACAGGGTCCTTGAACACTGAAGCTTTCTTT
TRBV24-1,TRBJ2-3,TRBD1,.,CATSDPGQGVGNTQYF,TGTGCCACCAGTGACCCCGGACAGGGGGTTGGGAATACGCAGTATTTT
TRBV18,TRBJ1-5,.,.,CASSPSVDYNQPQHF,TGTGCCAGCTCTCCTTCTGTGGACTACAATCAGCCCCAGCATTTT
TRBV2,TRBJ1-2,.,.,CASSEAQSF,TGTGCCAGCAGTGAAGCGCAGAGCTTC
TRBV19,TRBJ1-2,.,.,CASSPGQWTVAGYTF,TGTGCCAGTAGTCCAGGTCAGTGGACGGTAGCTGGCTACACCTTC
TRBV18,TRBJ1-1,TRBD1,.,CASSIDRGTEAFF,TGTGCCAGCTCCATAGACAGGGGAACTGAAGCTTTCTTT
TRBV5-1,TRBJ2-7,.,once,CASSLGAAEQYF,TGCGCCAGCAGCTTGGGAGCTGCGGAGCAGTACTTC
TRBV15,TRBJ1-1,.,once,CATSRDPLRGLNTEAFF,TGTGCCACCAGCAGAGATCCTCTCAGGGGATTGAACACTGAAGCTTTCTTT
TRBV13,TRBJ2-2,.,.,CASSLGATGELFF,TGTGCCAGCAGCTTAGGCGCCACCGGGGAGCTGTTTTTT
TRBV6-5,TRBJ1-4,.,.,CASSSGREKLFF,TGTGCCAGCAGCTCGGGTCGCGAAAAACTGTTTTTT
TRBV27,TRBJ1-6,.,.,CASSLEGYYNSPLHF,TGTGCCAGCAGTTTGGAGGGTTACTATAATTCACCCCTCCACTTT
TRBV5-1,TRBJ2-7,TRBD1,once,CASSLKQGAYEQYF,TGCGCCAGCAGCTTGAAACAGGGGGCCTACGAGCAGTACTTC
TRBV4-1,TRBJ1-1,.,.,CASSRQTRGGVGVTEAFF,TGCGCCAGCAGCCGGCAGACGCGCGGGGGCGTGGGGGTGACTGAAGCTTTCTTT
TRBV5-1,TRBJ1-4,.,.,CASSFLQTNEKLFF,TGCGCCAGCAGCTTCCTACAGACCAATGAAAAACTGTTTTTT
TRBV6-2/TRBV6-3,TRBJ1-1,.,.,CASSHRYADTEAFF,TGTGCCAGCAGCCACCGGTATGCGGACACTGAAGCTTTCTTT
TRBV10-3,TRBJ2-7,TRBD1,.,CAIRDTGGYEQYF,TGTGCCATCAGGGACACAGGGGGCTACGAGCAGTACTTC
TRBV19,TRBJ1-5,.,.,CASSIEGTPNQPQHF,TGTGCCAGTAGTATAGAAGGGACACCTAATCAGCCCCAGCATTTT
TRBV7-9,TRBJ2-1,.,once,CASSLVPLGANEQFF,TGTGCCAGCAGCCTGGTACCACTCGGGGCCAATGAGCAGTTCTTC
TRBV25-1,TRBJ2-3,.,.,CASSDVGIHTDTQYF,TGTGCCAGCAGTGACGTCGGGATACACACAGATACGCAGTATTTT
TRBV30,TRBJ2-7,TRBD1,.,CAWSAGQVEQYF,TGTGCCTGGAGTGCAGGACAGGTCGAGCAGTACTTC
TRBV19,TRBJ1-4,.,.,CASRDSEPEKLFF,TGTGCCAGTAGGGACAGCGAACCAGAAAAACTGTTTTTT
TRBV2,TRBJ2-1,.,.,CASSVRPLGTYNEQFF,TGTGCCAGCAGTGTCCGGCCTCTGGGGACTTACAATGAGCAGTTCTTC